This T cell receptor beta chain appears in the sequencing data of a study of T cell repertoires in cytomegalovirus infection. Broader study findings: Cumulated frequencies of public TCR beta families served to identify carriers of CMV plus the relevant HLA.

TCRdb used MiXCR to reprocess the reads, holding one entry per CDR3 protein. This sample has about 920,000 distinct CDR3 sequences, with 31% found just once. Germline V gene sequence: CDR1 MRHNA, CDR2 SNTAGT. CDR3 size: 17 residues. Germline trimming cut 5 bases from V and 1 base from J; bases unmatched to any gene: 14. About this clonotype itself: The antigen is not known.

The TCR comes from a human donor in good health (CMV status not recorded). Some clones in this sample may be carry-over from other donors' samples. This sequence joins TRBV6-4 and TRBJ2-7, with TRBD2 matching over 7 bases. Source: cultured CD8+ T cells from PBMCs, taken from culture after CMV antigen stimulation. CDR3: CASSPRSSGGLSYEQYF. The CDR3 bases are TGTGCCAGCAGTCCCCGATCTAGCGGAGGCCTTTCCTACGAGCAGTACTTC.